This TCR beta chain was identified during a study of siplizumab effects on memory and regulatory T cells. Study-level findings and limits: The alloreactive clones that mapped to unstimulated subsets made up only a minor fraction. About 80-95% of proliferating CD4+ or CD8+ clones had no assignable naive or memory phenotype.

Points on this clone: As yet, its antigen is unknown.

Around 10^5 TCR templates underwent assay in each sample. Profiling relied on immunoSEQ multiplex PCR, and the TCRdb table lists in-frame clones only, not all of them. The table shows more than 95,000 clones, with over 90% occurring only once. Material for sequencing was Tregs sorted from blood. This sequence was found in a human donor in good health.

CDR3 DNA: TGCGCCAGCAGCTTGGGGGCAGATCTTAACTATGGCTACACCTTC. It translates to CASSLGADLNYGYTF. V usage is TRBV5-1 and J usage is TRBJ1-2; unclear D gene. The germline V gene encodes CDR1 SGHRS and CDR2 YFSETQ. The CDR3 has 15 residues. Trimming pared 0 bases from V and 1 base from J, leaving 10 bases between.